The 29 T cell receptor beta chains below all came from one sample that was sequenced in a study of CD8 T cells in ankylosing spondylitis. General observations from the study: A motif of eight highly homologous TCR beta variants was seen as apparently characteristic of ankylosing spondylitis blood.

These receptors' antigens are unknown. TCRdb re-called the 5' RACE reads through MiXCR, storing one row per CDR3 protein. The sample contains approximately 140,000 distinct CDR3 sequences, roughly a sixth of which appear only once. The specimen sequenced was blood, either unsorted or a sorted T cell fraction (not recorded which). These receptor sequences come from a male donor with ankylosing spondylitis.

As concerns this clonotype: Just one base apart from a much larger clone, this may be a read error. This rearrangement joins TRBV4-3 to TRBJ1-2; 7 bases are shared with TRBD1. The germline gives CDR1 LGHNA, CDR2 YSLEER. The CDR3 covers 15 residues. The CDR3 DNA is TGCACCAGCAGCCAAGAGAGGGCAGGGGGCTATGGCTACACCTTC. This gives the protein CTSSQERAGGYGYTF.

The chain carries TRBV2 and TRBJ2-5, with D unresolved. Between the trimmed V and J ends, which lost 3 bases and 4 bases, there was a span of 9 bases. Germline loops: CDR1 SNHLY, CDR2 FYNNEI. The CDR3 runs to 13 residues. The CDR3, as DNA: TGTGCCAGCAGTGAGCCTCGTGTAGAGACCCAGTACTTC. It encodes CASSEPRVETQYF. Full variable domain (missing parts from reference TRBV2 and TRBJ2-5): EPEVTQTPSHQVTQMGQEVILRCVPISNHLYFYWYRQILGQKVEFLVSFYNNEISEKSEIFDDQFSVERPDGSNFTLKIRSTKLEDSAMYFCASSEPRVETQYFGPGTRLLVL.

This chain uses TRBV7-9 with TRBJ1-5; the D gene is possibly TRBD1 (6 bases). The CDR3 runs to 14 residues. Looked up from germline, CDR1 is SEHNR and CDR2 is FQNEAQ (reference sequence). Trimming left V 4 bases short and J 3 bases short, with 10 bases between. The CDR3 sequence: CASSSGQHNQPQHF. The DNA for the CDR3 is TGTGCCAGCAGCTCCGGACAGCACAATCAGCCCCAGCATTTT.

The chain recombines TRBV4-1 with TRBJ2-1; a weak D match, TRBD1 (5 bases). The V end was cut by 0 bases, the J end by 6 bases, with 9 bases between. The CDR3 consists of 14 residues. Germline V gene sequence: CDR1 MGHRA, CDR2 YSYEKL. The CDR3 loop is CASSQERGFNEQFF. DNA for the CDR3: TGCGCCAGCAGCCAAGAAAGGGGTTTCAATGAGCAGTTCTTC.

The chain combines TRBV27 with TRBJ2-7, with TRBD2 as a possible D gene (5 bases). Germline CDR1 MNHEY, CDR2 SMNVEV (reference sequence). The CDR3 runs 15 residues. With 6 bases removed from V and 7 bases from J, the gap between germline ends came to 22 bases. CDR3 loop: CASRLWGADPREQYF. The CDR3, as DNA: TGTGCCAGCAGACTCTGGGGAGCGGACCCTAGGGAGCAGTACTTC.

This clonotype was observed a few times. The CDR3 here is CSAREWGENEQFF. The CDR3 DNA is TGCAGTGCTAGGGAGTGGGGGGAGAATGAGCAGTTCTTC. The chain employs TRBV20-1 and TRBJ2-1; D is possibly TRBD2 (6 bases). The V gene's germline CDR1 is DFQATT and CDR2 SNEGSKA (reference sequence). This CDR3 has 13 amino acids. The germline V and J ends were trimmed by 3 bases and 7 bases, with 13 bases remaining between them.

This clonotype was observed a few times. The CDR3 sequence is CASSQDNGDSAYEQYF. DNA for the CDR3: TGCGCCAGCAGCCAAGATAACGGGGATTCCGCCTACGAGCAGTACTTC. This sequence joins TRBV4-1 and TRBJ2-7, with a possible D match to TRBD2 (5 bases). The germline CDR1 and CDR2 sequences are MGHRA and YSYEKL. This CDR3 contains 16 residues. Trimming shortened V by 0 bases and J by 2 bases, and 14 bases separated the two germline ends.

This clonotype was seen a handful of times. The gene calls are TRBV12-3 or TRBV12-4 and TRBJ2-5; 7 nucleotides line up with TRBD2. Trimming cost V 0 bases and J 5 bases; bases outside gene matches: 3. There are 14 residues in the CDR3. In DNA, the CDR3 is TGTGCCAGCAGTTTAGCCGTGGGAGGGGAGACCCAGTACTTC. This gives the protein CASSLAVGGETQYF.

The sample holds a few counts of this clonotype. The rearrangement joins TRBV5-5 to TRBJ2-1; 9 bases line up with TRBD1. V lost 5 bases and J lost 9; bases outside the gene matches: 12. Germline V gives CDR1 SGHKS, CDR2 YYEKEE (reference sequence). CDR3 size: 15 residues. CDR3 residues: CASSSTGTGWSEQFF. DNA of the CDR3: TGTGCCAGCAGTTCCACCGGGACAGGGTGGTCTGAGCAGTTCTTC.

The V call is TRBV12-3 or TRBV12-4, the J call TRBJ1-5; TRBD1 aligns across 8 bases. The CDR3 is 15 amino acids. The J segment lost 6 bases and the V segment lost 2 bases, leaving 6 bases of the junction unmatched. The CDR3 loop reads CASSLIGQGSQPQHF. CDR3 in DNA: TGTGCCAGCAGTTTAATCGGACAGGGTAGTCAGCCCCAGCATTTT.

The chain links TRBV5-1 to TRBJ2-7; 7 nucleotides agree with TRBD1. From germline, CDR1 is SGHRS and CDR2 YFSETQ. The CDR3 runs 15 residues. After removal of 3 bases from V and 4 bases from J, the junction contained 10 bases not matched to a gene. This CDR3 reads CASSSGQALRYEQYF. CDR3 coding DNA: TGCGCCAGCAGCTCCGGACAGGCCTTACGGTACGAGCAGTACTTC.

The table lists this clonotype with a few counts. The chain uses TRBV27 and TRBJ2-7; the match to TRBD1 covers 9 bases. V was clipped by 4 bases and J by 3 bases; unmatched bases: 4. The CDR3 contains 14 residues. CDR1 and CDR2 (germline): MNHEY, SMNVEV (reference sequence). CDR3 nucleotide sequence: TGTGCCAGCAGTTCGGACAGGGGCTTCTACGAGCAGTACTTC. Its protein is CASSSDRGFYEQYF.

The sample holds many counts of this clonotype. V is TRBV6-4 and J is TRBJ2-1, with TRBD2 identical over 12 bases. The CDR3 consists of 16 residues. In germline, CDR1 is MRHNA, CDR2 SNTAGT. Germline trimming cut 3 bases from V and 7 bases from J; bases unmatched to any gene: 7. The CDR3 DNA sequence: TGTGCCAGCAGTGATGTCGGGACTAGCGGGTTTAATGAGCAGTTCTTC. It codes for CASSDVGTSGFNEQFF.

This clonotype was counted ten times or more. V and J are TRBV12-3 or TRBV12-4 and TRBJ1-5; D possibly corresponds to TRBD1 (5 bases). The V gene lost 5 bases and the J gene lost 1 base, with 15 bases spanning the gap. This CDR3 region has 16 residues. The CDR3 DNA follows: TGTGCCAGCAGTCCCTGGGGCCCGCGGAGCAATCAGCCCCAGCATTTT. It is translated as CASSPWGPRSNQPQHF.

V gene TRBV27 combines with J gene TRBJ2-2, with D tentatively TRBD1 (6 bases). Germline CDR1 reads MNHEY; CDR2 reads SMNVEV (reference sequence). V dropped 6 bases and J dropped 5 bases, with 10 bases sitting between them. The CDR3 has 13 amino acids. In DNA form, the CDR3 reads TGTGCCAGCAGCACCACAGGGACCGGGGAGCTGTTTTTT. It is translated as CASSTTGTGELFF.

The table lists this clonotype with many counts. V and J are TRBV15 and TRBJ2-3, with 7 nucleotides matching TRBD1. The germline V gene encodes CDR1 LNHNV and CDR2 YYDKDF (reference sequence). This CDR3 has 16 amino acids. Losses at the gene ends were 0 bases for V and 3 bases for J; bases not matched to a gene: 6. The CDR3, as DNA: TGTGCCACCAGCAGAGAACCGACAGGGATTACAGATACGCAGTATTTT. This sequence encodes CATSREPTGITDTQYF.

This clonotype has at least ten counts. This rearrangement joins TRBV7-8 to TRBJ2-7, with 14 bases that match TRBD2. Trimming removed 4 bases from V and 0 bases from J; junction bases left unmatched: 2. CDR1 and CDR2 from the germline V gene are SGHVS and FQNEAQ. The length of the CDR3 is 16 residues. CDR3 residues: CASSSGTSGSSYEQYF. The CDR3 bases are TGTGCCAGCAGCTCCGGGACTAGCGGGAGCTCCTACGAGCAGTACTTC.

The chain links TRBV7-9 to TRBJ2-1, with 7 bases that match TRBD2. V trimming: 3 bases; J trimming: 3 bases; junction bases outside the gene matches: 2. The CDR3 is 14 amino acids. Germline V gives CDR1 SEHNR, CDR2 FQNEAQ (reference sequence). This CDR3 is CASSFGTNYNEQFF. In DNA, the CDR3 is TGTGCCAGCAGCTTCGGGACTAACTACAATGAGCAGTTCTTC.

The J gene is TRBJ2-4, the V gene TRBV4-3; 8 bases align to TRBD1. J gave up 6 bases and V 4 bases, and 5 bases lay outside the gene matches. The germline gives CDR1 LGHNA, CDR2 YSLEER. The CDR3 contains 14 residues. The CDR3 is CASSRLTGVNIQYF. CDR3 coding DNA: TGCGCCAGCAGCCGTTTGACAGGGGTAAACATTCAGTACTTC.

Ten or more counts support this clonotype. This chain uses TRBV5-5 with TRBJ1-5; D ambiguous. From germline, CDR1 is SGHKS and CDR2 YYEKEE (reference sequence). The CDR3 covers 14 residues. V dropped 6 bases and J dropped 3 bases, with 13 bases sitting between them. CDR3 in DNA: TGTGCCAGCAACATAGGACTGTTCAATCAGCCCCAGCATTTT. Encoded protein: CASNIGLFNQPQHF.

This clonotype was found a few times. The chain recombines TRBV18 with TRBJ2-3; D unclear. V was clipped by 6 bases and J by 4 bases, with 8 bases between them. Germline CDR1 reads KGHSH; CDR2 reads LQKENI. The CDR3 has 12 residues. CDR3 amino acids: CASSYGADTQYF. The CDR3 DNA follows: TGTGCCAGCTCGTATGGGGCAGATACGCAGTATTTT.

This clonotype was detected a few times. The chain links TRBV4-2 to TRBJ2-5; 7 positions agree with TRBD1. V was clipped by 1 base and J by 4 bases; unmatched bases: 12. Germline assignment: CDR1 LGHNA and CDR2 YNFKEQ. This CDR3 has 17 amino acids. CDR3 DNA: TGTGCCAGCAGCCAAGCTACCACAGGGGTTTCAAGAGAGACCCAGTACTTC. The encoded protein is CASSQATTGVSRETQYF.

This clonotype was seen more than once but under ten times. The chain recombines TRBV7-9 with TRBJ2-3; TRBD2 might be the D (5 bases). Trimming cost V 5 bases and J 4 bases, with 10 bases left between them. The CDR3 is 13 residues long. Germline V gene sequence: CDR1 SEHNR, CDR2 FQNEAQ (reference sequence). This CDR3 is CASSPRGSDTQYF. As DNA, the CDR3 is TGTGCCAGCAGCCCGCGAGGGTCAGATACGCAGTATTTT.

This clonotype was seen more than once but under ten times. The rearrangement uses TRBV28 and TRBJ2-7; TRBD1 agrees at 9 bases. V shed 3 bases, J shed 5 bases, and the junction held 8 bases outside the gene matches. Germline V gives CDR1 MDHEN, CDR2 SYDVKM. This CDR3 comprises 15 residues. The CDR3 sequence is CASSLLGQGLHEQYF. For the CDR3, the DNA is TGTGCCAGCAGTTTGCTAGGACAGGGGCTCCACGAGCAGTACTTC.

This rearrangement joins TRBV7-9 to TRBJ2-1; TRBD1 matches at 7 bases. The CDR3 is 15 residues long. V was pared by 7 bases and J by 6 bases, with 12 bases of the junction left unmatched. Germline V gene lookup returns CDR1 SEHNR and CDR2 FQNEAQ (reference sequence). The CDR3 loop reads CASNLVGQVGNEQFF. In DNA, the CDR3 is TGTGCCAGCAACCTGGTCGGACAGGTAGGCAATGAGCAGTTCTTC.

The rearrangement links TRBV28 to TRBJ1-1; no definite D call. V dropped 8 bases and J dropped 4 bases, with 14 bases sitting between them. Germline V gene lookup returns CDR1 MDHEN and CDR2 SYDVKM. This CDR3 comprises 13 residues. CDR3 loop: CASGRALGTEAFF. DNA of the CDR3: TGTGCCAGCGGGAGGGCTTTGGGCACTGAAGCTTTCTTT.

This rearrangement joins TRBV9 to TRBJ2-2, with 7 positions matching TRBD2. The CDR3 consists of 13 residues. Germline V gene sequence: CDR1 SGDLS, CDR2 YYNGEE. V dropped 8 bases and J dropped 6; count of bases not matched to a gene: 7. The CDR3 sequence is CASNAGDPGELFF. The CDR3 DNA reads TGTGCCAGTAATGCGGGAGACCCCGGGGAGCTGTTTTTT.

This clonotype has a handful of counts. The chain couples TRBV7-3 to TRBJ2-1, with 9 bases aligning to TRBD2. The V gene's germline CDR1 is SGHTA and CDR2 FQGTGA. The ends lost 5 bases at V and 6 bases at J; junction bases unmatched: 5. The CDR3 contains 14 residues. The CDR3 DNA sequence: TGTGCCAGCAGCATTAGCGGGAGTTTCAATGAGCAGTTCTTC. Protein: CASSISGSFNEQFF.

This clonotype was observed a few times. The V and J genes are TRBV11-3 and TRBJ2-1; D is unclear. This CDR3 region has 13 residues. V dropped 3 bases and J dropped 7 bases, with 10 bases sitting between them. CDR1 and CDR2 from the germline V gene are SGHNT and YENEEA. The CDR3 DNA reads TGTGCCAGCAGCTTTTTAAGTCGGAATGAGCAGTTCTTC. Its translation is CASSFLSRNEQFF.